Sequencing of this T cell receptor (beta chain) was carried out in a study of cytomegalovirus exposure and HLA in healthy donors. On the study more broadly: Early released data comprised some 85 million unique TCRs from HLA-typed donors.

This clone has a single count. Its antigen is not identified. The germline V gene encodes CDR1 MNHEY and CDR2 SMNVEV (reference sequence). Trimming took 3 bases from V and 7 from J, leaving 19 bases between them. The CDR3 covers 16 residues. 13 Jbeta primers and 60 Vbeta primers were used for the PCR. Profiling relied on immunoSEQ multiplex PCR, and the TCRdb table lists in-frame clones only, not all of them. The profile covers some 110,000 clones, with approximately 72% appearing a single time and roughly 1.2% taken by the ten largest. The study's findings and limits: It was reportedly the case that the classifier diagnosed cytomegalovirus status with high specificity and sensitivity. Productive rates of about 90% or about 30% were seen for most TCR beta V segments in an earlier analysis.

The chain carries TRBV27 and TRBJ1-5, with D hard to call. This clonotype was sampled from a man aged 25-40 years in good health and CMV-seronegative. Material for sequencing was PBMCs. CDR3 in amino acids: CASSFTPGRVGQPQHF. For the CDR3, the DNA is TGTGCCAGCAGTTTCACCCCTGGGAGGGTCGGACAGCCCCAGCATTTT.